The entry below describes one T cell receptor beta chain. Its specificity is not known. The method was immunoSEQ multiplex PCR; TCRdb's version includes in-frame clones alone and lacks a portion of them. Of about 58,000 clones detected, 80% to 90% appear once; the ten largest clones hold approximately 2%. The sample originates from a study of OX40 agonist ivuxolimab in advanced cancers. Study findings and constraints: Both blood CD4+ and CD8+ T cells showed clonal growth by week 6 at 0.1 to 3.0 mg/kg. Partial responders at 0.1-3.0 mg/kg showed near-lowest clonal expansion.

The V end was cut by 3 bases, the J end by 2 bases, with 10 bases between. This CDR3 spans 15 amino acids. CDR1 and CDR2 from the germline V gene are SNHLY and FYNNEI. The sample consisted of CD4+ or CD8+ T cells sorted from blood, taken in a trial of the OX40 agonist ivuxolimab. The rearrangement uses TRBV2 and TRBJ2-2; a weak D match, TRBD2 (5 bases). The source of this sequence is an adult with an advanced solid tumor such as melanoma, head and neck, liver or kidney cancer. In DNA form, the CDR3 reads TGTGCCAGCAGTGACTCTAGCACCAACACCGGGGAGCTGTTTTTT. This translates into CASSDSSTNTGELFF.